This is a list of T cell receptor beta chains from one sample in a study of T-cell reconstitution after alpha-beta-depleted transplantation in children. TCRdb re-analysed the PCR reads in MiXCR, keeping a single row per CDR3 protein. Among 200,000 to 250,000 distinct CDR3 sequences listed, approximately 10% were seen once. The source was PBMCs, collected before TCRalphabeta/CD19-depleted stem cell transplant. Receptor source: a child in the first two years of life with acute myeloid leukemia, due to receive a stem cell transplant. CDR3s include the opening cysteine and the closing phenylalanine or tryptophan. D genes are given only for firm matches. Size is omitted from some rows. Given values are once, few, many or a class for expanded clones.

>TRBD1|many|TRBJ1-2|TRBV5-1
TGCGCCAGCAGCTCCATCCAGGGGGCTAACTATGGCTACACCTTC
CASSSIQGANYGYTF
>TRBD1|many|TRBJ2-6|TRBV27
TGTGCCAGCAGGGTGGGACAGAGTACTGGGGCCAACGTCCTGACTTTC
CASRVGQSTGANVLTF
>.|many|TRBJ2-1|TRBV5-6
TGTGCCAGCAGCCGCACCGGGTTGGGCTACAATGAGCAGTTCTTC
CASSRTGLGYNEQFF
>TRBD1|many|TRBJ1-4|TRBV30
TGTGCCCGATCCACAGGGGTTAATGAAAAACTGTTTTTT
CARSTGVNEKLFF
>.|many|TRBJ2-6|TRBV7-3
TGTGCCAGCAGCTTAGGGGGCGCTGGGGCCAACGTCCTGACTTTC
CASSLGGAGANVLTF
>.|.|TRBJ1-5|TRBV5-6
TGTGCCAGCAGCTTAATTGGCTCCAGCAATCAGCCCCAGCATTTT
CASSLIGSSNQPQHF
>.|many|TRBJ2-1|TRBV7-9
TGTGCCAGCAGCTTAGCGCACCTCCTCAATGAGCAGTTCTTC
CASSLAHLLNEQFF
>TRBD1|many|TRBJ2-4|TRBV11-2
TGTGCCAGCAGTTACCGGGACAGGGGGAACATTCAGTACTTC
CASSYRDRGNIQYF
>TRBD1|many|TRBJ2-6|TRBV20-1
TGCAGTGCTCCGGGACAGGGCATCTCTGGGGCCAACGTCCTGACTTTC
CSAPGQGISGANVLTF
>TRBD2|many|TRBJ2-7|TRBV7-2
TGTGCCAGCAGCTTAGCGGGGGGGAGGAAGTACGAGCAGTACTTC
CASSLAGGRKYEQYF
>.|many|TRBJ1-1|TRBV5-1
TGCGCCAGCAGCTTGGCGGACCCCGCTGAAGCTTTCTTT
CASSLADPAEAFF
>.|many|TRBJ2-1|TRBV28
TGTGCCAGCAGTTTAGCGGGATCAGGAGATGAGCAGTTCTTC
CASSLAGSGDEQFF
>TRBD2|many|TRBJ2-7|TRBV14
TGTGCCAGCAGCCCGGGACTTACCTGGACTAGCGGGTCCTACGAGCAGTACTTC
CASSPGLTWTSGSYEQYF
>.|many|TRBJ2-7|TRBV5-1
TGCGCCAGCAGCTTGGCTCAAGGGTACAGCTCCTACGAGCAGTACTTC
CASSLAQGYSSYEQYF
>TRBD1|many|TRBJ1-1|TRBV11-2
TGTGCCAGCAGCCCCCGACAGGGCTGGACTGAAGCTTTCTTT
CASSPRQGWTEAFF
>.|many|TRBJ2-7|TRBV3-1
TGTGCCAGCAGCCAAGATAGAGGGAGTCCAGATTTC
CASSQDRGSPDF
>.|few|TRBJ2-2|TRBV12-3/TRBV12-4
TGTGCCAGCAGTAAAGGCTTGAACACCGGGGAGCTGTTTTTT
CASSKGLNTGELFF
>.|many|TRBJ2-7|TRBV12-3/TRBV12-4
TGTGCCAGCAGCCGCAACTCCTACGAGCAGTACTTC
CASSRNSYEQYF
>TRBD2|once|TRBJ2-7|TRBV10-3
TGTGCCATCAGCCGGGAGGGCCGGTACGAGCAGTACTTC
CAISREGRYEQYF
>.|many|TRBJ2-2|TRBV5-1
TGCGCCAGCAGCTCGTCCCAGTTTTACACCGGGGAGCTGTTTTTT
CASSSSQFYTGELFF
>TRBD2|many|TRBJ2-7|TRBV11-2
TGTGCCAGCAGTGTTCGGCTAGCGGGAGCAGTAAACGAGCAGTACTTC
CASSVRLAGAVNEQYF
>.|many|TRBJ2-5|TRBV6-2/TRBV6-3
TGTGCCAGCAGGCGACGGAGAACCCAAGAGACCCAGTACTTC
CASRRRRTQETQYF
>TRBD2|many|TRBJ2-7|TRBV2
TGTGCCAGCCTTAGCGGGAGAGGGCCCTACGAGCAGTACTTC
CASLSGRGPYEQYF
>TRBD2|many|TRBJ2-1|TRBV5-1
TGCGCCAGCAGCTTGGCGGGAGGAATTGATGAGCAGTTCTTC
CASSLAGGIDEQFF
>.|few|TRBJ1-4|TRBV14
TGTGCCAGCAGCCACTGGGAAACAACTAATGAAAAACTGTTTTTT
CASSHWETTNEKLFF
>.|many|TRBJ2-7|TRBV29-1
TGCAGCGGGGGGGAGACCTACGAGCAGTACTTC
CSGGETYEQYF
>TRBD2|many|TRBJ2-7|TRBV7-9
TGTGCCAGCAGCTTAAATAGCGGGAGGGTTAACGAGCAGTACTTC
CASSLNSGRVNEQYF
>TRBD1|many|TRBJ1-1|TRBV12-3/TRBV12-4
TGTGCCAGCAGTTTAACCCCGGGACAGGGGATAGCTTTCTTT
CASSLTPGQGIAFF
>.|many|TRBJ2-5|TRBV29-1
TGCAGCGTTGATGAAGCGTGGGAGACCCAGTACTTC
CSVDEAWETQYF
>.|many|TRBJ1-1|TRBV3-1
TGTGCCAGCAGCCAAGACCCCCCGGGGGGCAAGGCGAACACTGAAGCTTTCTTT
CASSQDPPGGKANTEAFF
>TRBD1|many|TRBJ2-1|TRBV2
TGTGCCAGCAGTCGACAGGGTGCCTACAATGAGCAGTTCTTC
CASSRQGAYNEQFF
>TRBD1|few|TRBJ1-5|TRBV10-1
TGCGCCAGCAGGGTGGACAGGATCAATCAGCCCCAGCATTTT
CASRVDRINQPQHF
>.|many|TRBJ1-1|TRBV28
TGTGCCAGCAGGGAAGGAGGTCGGACTGAAGCTTTCTTT
CASREGGRTEAFF
>.|many|TRBJ2-1|TRBV7-8
TGTGCCAGCAGCCTAGGGGGAGAATCCTACAATGAGCAGTTCTTC
CASSLGGESYNEQFF
>.|many|TRBJ2-7|TRBV4-3
TGCGCCAGCAGCCAAGAAAGAAGTAGGTGGTGGGTCGGGGACTACGAGCAGTACTTC
CASSQERSRWWVGDYEQYF
>TRBD1|many|TRBJ2-5|TRBV5-1
TGCGCCAGCAGCTTCGGACAGGGTGGGGAGACCCAGTACTTC
CASSFGQGGETQYF
>TRBD2|many|TRBJ2-2|TRBV12-3/TRBV12-4
TGTGCCAGCAGTCCCCTGGGACTAGCGGGAGGAACCGGGGAGCTGTTTTTT
CASSPLGLAGGTGELFF
>TRBD1|many|TRBJ2-5|TRBV2
TGTGCCAGCAGTGATGGGACAGGCCATCGGGGGGAGACCCAGTACTTC
CASSDGTGHRGETQYF
>.|few|TRBJ2-1|TRBV7-9
TGTGCCAGCAGCACCGGACTGGATGAGCAGTTCTTC
CASSTGLDEQFF
>TRBD2|.|TRBJ2-7|TRBV20-1
TGCAGTGCTTTCGCTAGCGGGACTGACGAGCAGTACTTC
CSAFASGTDEQYF
>.|many|TRBJ2-5|TRBV2
TGTGCCAGGGGACCCACCCGGGAGACCCAGTACTTC
CARGPTRETQYF
>.|many|TRBJ1-2|TRBV6-6
TGTGCCAGCAGTCAGACACAGGGTATTGCTGGCTACACCTTC
CASSQTQGIAGYTF
>.|many|TRBJ1-1|TRBV12-3/TRBV12-4
TGTGCCAGCAAGTCAAGGCTGACTGAAGCTTTCTTT
CASKSRLTEAFF
>.|.|TRBJ2-2|TRBV7-6
TGTGCCAGCAGCTTAGTAGTCGTTCCGAACACCGGGGAGCTGTTTTTT
CASSLVVVPNTGELFF
>TRBD2|.|TRBJ2-1|TRBV20-1
TGCAGTGCTAGAGGCTACGGCACTAGCGGGAATAGGCCCCACTACAATGAGCAGTTCTTC
CSARGYGTSGNRPHYNEQFF
>.|many|TRBJ2-7|TRBV7-2
TGTGCCAGCAGCTTAGCGGCGGTGGGCCACGAGCAGTACTTC
CASSLAAVGHEQYF
>TRBD2|many|TRBJ2-3|TRBV12-3/TRBV12-4
TGTGCCAGCAGTTACCGACTAGCGGGTACGCAGTATTTT
CASSYRLAGTQYF
>.|many|TRBJ2-7|TRBV7-6
TGTGCCAGCAGCCCGCGTGTTTCCGTGTACGAGCAGTACTTC
CASSPRVSVYEQYF
>.|many|TRBJ2-1|TRBV4-1
TGCGCCAGCAGCCAATCTGTGGCCAGGGAGCAGTTCTTC
CASSQSVAREQFF
>.|many|TRBJ2-5|TRBV20-1
TGCAGTGCTAGAGATGACGAGCCCCGAGTGGAGACCCAGTACTTC
CSARDDEPRVETQYF
>TRBD1|many|TRBJ2-5|TRBV24-1
TGTGCCACCAGTGATTTTGGGCAGGGGGAAGAGACCCAGTACTTC
CATSDFGQGEETQYF
>.|many|TRBJ1-2|TRBV5-1
TGCGCCAGCAGCTTGGAACACTTGGGGGTAGCGTCTGACTATGGCTACACCTTC
CASSLEHLGVASDYGYTF